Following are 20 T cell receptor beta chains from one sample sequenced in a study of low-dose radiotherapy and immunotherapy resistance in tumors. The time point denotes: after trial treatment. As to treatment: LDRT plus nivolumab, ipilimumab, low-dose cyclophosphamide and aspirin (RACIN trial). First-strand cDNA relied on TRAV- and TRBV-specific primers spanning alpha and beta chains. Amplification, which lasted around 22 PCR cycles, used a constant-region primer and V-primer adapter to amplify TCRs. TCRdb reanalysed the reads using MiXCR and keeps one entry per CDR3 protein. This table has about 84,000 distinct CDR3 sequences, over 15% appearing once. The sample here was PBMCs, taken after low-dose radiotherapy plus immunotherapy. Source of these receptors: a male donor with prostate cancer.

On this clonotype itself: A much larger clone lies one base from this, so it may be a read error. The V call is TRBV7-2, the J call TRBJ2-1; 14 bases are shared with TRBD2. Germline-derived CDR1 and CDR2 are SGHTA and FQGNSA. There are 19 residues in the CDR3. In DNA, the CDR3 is TGTGCCAGCAGCTTAGCGGGACTAGCGGGAGCCAACTACTACAAGGAGCAGTTCTTC. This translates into CASSLAGLAGANYYKEQFF.

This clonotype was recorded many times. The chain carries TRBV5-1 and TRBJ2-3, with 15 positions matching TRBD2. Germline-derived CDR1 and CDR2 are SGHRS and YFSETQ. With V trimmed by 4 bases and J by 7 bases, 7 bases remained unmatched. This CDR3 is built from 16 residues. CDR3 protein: CASSVTGTSGRHTQYF. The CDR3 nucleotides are TGCGCCAGCAGCGTGACAGGGACTAGCGGGAGGCATACGCAGTATTTT.

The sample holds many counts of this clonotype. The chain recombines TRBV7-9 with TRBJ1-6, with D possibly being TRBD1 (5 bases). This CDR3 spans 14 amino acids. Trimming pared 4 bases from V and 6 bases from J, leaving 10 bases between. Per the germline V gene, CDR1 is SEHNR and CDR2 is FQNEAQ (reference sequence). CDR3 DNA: TGTGCCAGCAGCTCCGGGACGGCTAATTCACCCCTCCACTTT. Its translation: CASSSGTANSPLHF. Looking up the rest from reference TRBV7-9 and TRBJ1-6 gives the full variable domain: DTGVSQNPRHKITKRGQNVTFRCDPISEHNRLYWYRQTLGQGPEFLTYFQNEAQLEKSRLLSDRFSAERPKGSFSTLEIQRTEQGDSAMYLCASSSGTANSPLHFGNGTRLTVT.

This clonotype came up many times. The CDR3 loop is CASSSGGSGNTIYF. In nucleotides, the CDR3 is TGTGCCAGCAGTAGCGGCGGCTCTGGAAACACCATATATTTT. The chain links TRBV28 to TRBJ1-3, with D hard to call. Germline V gene data show CDR1 as MDHEN and CDR2 as SYDVKM. The V gene lost 5 bases and the J gene lost 0 bases, with 8 bases spanning the gap. This CDR3 is built from 14 residues.

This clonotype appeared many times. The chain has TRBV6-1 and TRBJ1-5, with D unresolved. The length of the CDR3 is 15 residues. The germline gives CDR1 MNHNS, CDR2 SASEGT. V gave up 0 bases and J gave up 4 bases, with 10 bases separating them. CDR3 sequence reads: CASSEAKAPNQPQHF. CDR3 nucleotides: TGTGCCAGCAGTGAAGCCAAGGCACCTAATCAGCCCCAGCATTTT.

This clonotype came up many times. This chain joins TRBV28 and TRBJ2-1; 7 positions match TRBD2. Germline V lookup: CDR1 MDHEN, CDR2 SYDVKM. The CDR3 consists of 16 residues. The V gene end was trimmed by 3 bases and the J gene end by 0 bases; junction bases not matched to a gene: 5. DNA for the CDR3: TGTGCCAGCAGTTTCGAGAGCGGGGACTCCTACAATGAGCAGTTCTTC. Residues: CASSFESGDSYNEQFF.

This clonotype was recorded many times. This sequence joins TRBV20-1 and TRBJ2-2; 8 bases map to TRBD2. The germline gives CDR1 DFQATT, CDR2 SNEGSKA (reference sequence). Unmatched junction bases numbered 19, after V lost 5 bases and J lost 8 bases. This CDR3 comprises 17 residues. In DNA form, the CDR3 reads TGCAGTGCTGGGCGAGATAGCACCGGGACTAGGAATGGGGAGCTGTTTTTT. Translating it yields CSAGRDSTGTRNGELFF.

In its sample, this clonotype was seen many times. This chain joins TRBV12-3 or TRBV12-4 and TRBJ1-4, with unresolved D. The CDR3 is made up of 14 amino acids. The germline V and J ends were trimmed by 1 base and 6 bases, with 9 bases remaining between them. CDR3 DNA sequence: TGTGCCAGCAGTTTAGGGGGAGGGTATGAAAAACTGTTTTTT. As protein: CASSLGGGYEKLFF.

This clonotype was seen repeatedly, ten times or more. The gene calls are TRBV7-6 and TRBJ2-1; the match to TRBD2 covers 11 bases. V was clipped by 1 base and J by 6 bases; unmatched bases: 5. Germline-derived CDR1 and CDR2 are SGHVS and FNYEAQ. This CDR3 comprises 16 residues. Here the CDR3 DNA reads TGTGCCAGCAGCTTAGTAGCGGGAGGGCCCATCAATGAGCAGTTCTTC. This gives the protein CASSLVAGGPINEQFF. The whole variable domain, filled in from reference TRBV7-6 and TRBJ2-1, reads GAGVSQSPRYKVTKRGQDVALRCDPISGHVSLYWYRQALGQGPEFLTYFNYEAQQDKSGLPNDRFSAERPEGSISTLTIQRTEQRDSAMYRCASSLVAGGPINEQFFGPGTRLTVL.

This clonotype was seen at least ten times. The CDR3 loop is CASRRGRYNEQFF. The DNA for the CDR3 is TGTGCCAGCAGACGGGGCAGGTACAATGAGCAGTTCTTC. V usage is TRBV6-1 and J usage is TRBJ2-1; D tentatively fits TRBD1 or TRBD2 (5 bases each). This CDR3 has 13 residues. The germline CDR1 and CDR2 sequences are MNHNS and SASEGT. Trimming cost V 6 bases and J 4 bases, with 10 bases left between them.

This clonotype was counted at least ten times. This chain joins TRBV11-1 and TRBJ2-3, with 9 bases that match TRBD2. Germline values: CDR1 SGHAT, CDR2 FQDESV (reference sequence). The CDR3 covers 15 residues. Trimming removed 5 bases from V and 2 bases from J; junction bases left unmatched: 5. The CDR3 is CASSAAGGITDTQYF. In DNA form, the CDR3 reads TGTGCCAGCAGCGCCGCGGGAGGGATCACAGATACGCAGTATTTT.

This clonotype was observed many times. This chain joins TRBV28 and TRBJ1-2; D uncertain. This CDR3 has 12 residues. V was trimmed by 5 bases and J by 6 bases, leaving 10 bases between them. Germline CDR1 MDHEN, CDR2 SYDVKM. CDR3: CASSTRQDGYTF. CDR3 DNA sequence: TGTGCCAGCAGTACGCGGCAGGATGGCTACACCTTC.

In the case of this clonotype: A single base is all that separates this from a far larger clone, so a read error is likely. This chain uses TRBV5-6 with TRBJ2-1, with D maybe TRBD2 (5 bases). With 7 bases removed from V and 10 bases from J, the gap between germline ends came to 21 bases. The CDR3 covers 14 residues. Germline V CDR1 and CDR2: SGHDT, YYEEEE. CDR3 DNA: TGTGCCAGCTACCAATCGGGGTCCTTCTACGAGCAGTTCTTC. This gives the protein CASYQSGSFYEQFF.

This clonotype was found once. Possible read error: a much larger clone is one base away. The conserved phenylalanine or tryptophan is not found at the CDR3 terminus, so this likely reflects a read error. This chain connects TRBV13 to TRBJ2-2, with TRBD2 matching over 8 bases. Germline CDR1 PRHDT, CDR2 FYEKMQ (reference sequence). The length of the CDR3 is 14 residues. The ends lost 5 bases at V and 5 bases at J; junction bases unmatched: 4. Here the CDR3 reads CASSHGGGTGELFY. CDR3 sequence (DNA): TGTGCCAGCAGCCACGGGGGGGGAACCGGGGAGCTGTTTTAT.

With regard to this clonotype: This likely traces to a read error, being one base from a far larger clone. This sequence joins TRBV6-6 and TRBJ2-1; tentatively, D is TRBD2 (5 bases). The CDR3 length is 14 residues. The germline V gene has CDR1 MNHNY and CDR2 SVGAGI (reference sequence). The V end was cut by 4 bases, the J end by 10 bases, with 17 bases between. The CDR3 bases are TGTGCCAGCAGTTCCGAGGGAGAAGGCTACGAGCAGTTCTTC. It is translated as CASSSEGEGYEQFF.

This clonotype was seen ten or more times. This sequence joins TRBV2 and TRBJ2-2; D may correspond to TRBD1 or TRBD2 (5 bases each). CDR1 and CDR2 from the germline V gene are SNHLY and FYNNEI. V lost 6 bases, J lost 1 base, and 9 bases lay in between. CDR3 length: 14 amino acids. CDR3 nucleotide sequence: TGTGCCAGCAGGAGTGGGGGGAACACCGGGGAGCTGTTTTTT. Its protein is CASRSGGNTGELFF.

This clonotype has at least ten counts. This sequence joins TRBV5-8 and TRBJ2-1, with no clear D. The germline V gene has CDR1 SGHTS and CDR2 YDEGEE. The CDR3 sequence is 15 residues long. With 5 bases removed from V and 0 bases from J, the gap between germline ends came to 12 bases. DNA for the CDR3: TGTGCCAGCAGGATAGCTCGAAGCTCCTACAATGAGCAGTTCTTC. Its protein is CASRIARSSYNEQFF.

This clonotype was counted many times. The CDR3 reads CASSKTGIRQPQHF. The CDR3 DNA sequence: TGTGCCAGCAGTAAAACAGGTATACGACAGCCCCAGCATTTT. The genes are TRBV6-2 or TRBV6-3 and TRBJ1-5; tentative D call: TRBD1 (5 bases). Germline CDR1 is MNHEY and CDR2 is SVGEGT. V was shortened by 5 bases and J by 7 bases, with 15 bases between the two germline ends. The CDR3 has 14 residues.

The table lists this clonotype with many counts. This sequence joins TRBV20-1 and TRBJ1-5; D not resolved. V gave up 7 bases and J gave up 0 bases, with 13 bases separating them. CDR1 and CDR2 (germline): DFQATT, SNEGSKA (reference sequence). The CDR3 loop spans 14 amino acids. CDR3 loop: CSVPDPRSNQPQHF. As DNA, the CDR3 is TGCAGTGTCCCCGACCCCCGTAGCAATCAGCCCCAGCATTTT.

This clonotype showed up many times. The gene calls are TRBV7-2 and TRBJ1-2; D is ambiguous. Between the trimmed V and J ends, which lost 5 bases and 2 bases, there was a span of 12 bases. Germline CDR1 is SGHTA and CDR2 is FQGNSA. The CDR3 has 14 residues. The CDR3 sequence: CASSPVGANYGYTF. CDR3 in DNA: TGTGCCAGCAGCCCAGTGGGTGCAAACTATGGCTACACCTTC.